Each of the 17 T cell receptor beta chains below was sequenced from the same sample in a study of T cells in Graves' hyperthyroidism and ophthalmopathy. The TCR beta CDR3 regions underwent amplification using RNA transcripts as the source. TCR CDR3 regions were first amplified by RT-PCR with HTBI primers. TCRdb ran MiXCR on the multiplex PCR reads and lists one entry per CDR3 protein. The top ten clones hold approximately 8% of a sample with more than 600,000 distinct CDR3 sequences, about 17% of them seen once. Material: blood. The source is a young man with Graves' hyperthyroidism.

V and J are TRBV5-1 and TRBJ2-5; D gene ambiguous. Between the trimmed V and J ends, which lost 0 bases and 6 bases, there was a span of 12 bases. Germline V CDR1 and CDR2: SGHRS, YFSETQ. The CDR3 length is 14 residues. CDR3 in amino acids: CASSLDPTTKTQYF. As DNA, the CDR3 is TGCGCCAGCAGCTTGGACCCGACGACGAAGACCCAGTACTTC. Based on the CDR3 plus reference TRBV5-1 and TRBJ2-5, the full variable domain is KAGVTQTPRYLIKTRGQQVTLSCSPISGHRSVSWYQQTPGQGLQFLFEYFSETQRNKGNFPGRFSGRQFSNSRSEMNVSTLELGDSALYLCASSLDPTTKTQYFGPGTRLLVL.

The chain is built from TRBV29-1 and TRBJ2-7; TRBD2 matches at 7 bases. The CDR3 loop spans 14 amino acids. CDR1 SQVTM and CDR2 ANQGSEA come from the germline V gene. V was clipped by 7 bases and J by 5 bases; unmatched bases: 14. CDR3 region: CSAGELAAPHEQYF. The CDR3 region has the DNA TGCAGCGCCGGGGAGCTAGCGGCCCCCCACGAGCAGTACTTC.

The table lists this clonotype with many counts. The V call is TRBV20-1, the J call TRBJ2-2, with TRBD2 matching 7 bases. The germline V gene has CDR1 DFQATT and CDR2 SNEGSKA (reference sequence). CDR3 length: 14 amino acids. The ends lost 3 bases at V and 5 bases at J; junction bases unmatched: 6. CDR3 protein: CSASGGSWTGELFF. CDR3 bases: TGCAGTGCTAGCGGCGGGAGTTGGACCGGGGAGCTGTTTTTT.

This clonotype has more than one count but fewer than ten. The chain has TRBV20-1 and TRBJ1-1; the D gene is possibly TRBD1 (5 bases). This CDR3 has 12 amino acids. V was shortened by 5 bases and J by 2 bases, with 9 bases between the two germline ends. Germline V CDR1 and CDR2: DFQATT, SNEGSKA (reference sequence). The CDR3 loop reads CSAFGHNTEAFF. The CDR3 DNA reads as TGCAGTGCTTTTGGACATAACACTGAAGCTTTCTTT.

V is TRBV11-1 and J is TRBJ2-4; 13 positions match TRBD2. V trimming: 5 bases; J trimming: 15 bases; junction bases outside the gene matches: 7. The CDR3 is made up of 13 amino acids. CDR1 and CDR2 (germline): SGHAT, FQDESV (reference sequence). The DNA of the CDR3 is TGTGCCAGCAGCCAAACTAGCGGGAGGGCCGCGTACTTC. Translated, it gives CASSQTSGRAAYF.

The V gene is TRBV6-1, the J gene TRBJ2-2, with D possibly being TRBD1 or TRBD2 (5 bases each). The CDR3 length is 15 residues. V was pared by 3 bases and J by 6 bases, with 14 bases between. From germline, CDR1 is MNHNS and CDR2 SASEGT. The CDR3: CASSEGYLGAGELFF. The CDR3 coding sequence is TGTGCCAGCAGTGAGGGTTATTTGGGGGCCGGGGAGCTGTTTTTT.

Comment on this clonotype: This may be a read error: a much more frequent sequence differs by one nucleotide. The chain has TRBV12-3 or TRBV12-4 and TRBJ2-1; 7 bases agree with TRBD2. The CDR3 contains 14 residues. The CDR3 nucleotides read TGTGCCAGCAGTTTAGGGGACTACTACAAGGAGCAGTTCTTC. Its translation is CASSLGDYYKEQFF.

The V and J genes are TRBV7-2 and TRBJ1-5; D unclear. Germline assignment: CDR1 SGHTA and CDR2 FQGNSA. The V gene lost 6 bases and the J gene lost 0 bases, with 12 bases spanning the gap. This CDR3 comprises 15 residues. The CDR3 here is CASSPPGSSNQPQHF. The CDR3 coding sequence is TGTGCCAGCAGTCCCCCGGGCAGTAGCAATCAGCCCCAGCATTTT.

In this sample, this clonotype turned up many times. The J gene is TRBJ2-2, the V gene TRBV12-3 or TRBV12-4; a possible D gene is TRBD2 (5 bases). The CDR3 is 15 residues long. Trimming shortened V by 6 bases and J by 4 bases, and 15 bases separated the two germline ends. CDR3 nucleotides: TGTGCCAGCAGAACGACCGGAAGCGGCACCGGGGAGCTGTTTTTT. Translated: CASRTTGSGTGELFF.

This clonotype showed up just once. The V and J genes are TRBV5-6 and TRBJ2-4; weak D call: TRBD1 (7 bases). The germline V gene has CDR1 SGHDT and CDR2 YYEEEE. The germline V and J ends were trimmed by 4 bases and 11 bases, with 19 bases remaining between them. CDR3 length: 14 residues. CDR3 sequence reads: CASSPSAGTVLQYF. CDR3 in DNA: TGTGCCAGCAGCCCAAGCGCGGGGACAGTTCTTCAGTACTTC.

This rearrangement joins TRBV27 to TRBJ2-5, with unresolved D. Germline CDR1 MNHEY, CDR2 SMNVEV (reference sequence). Trimming left V 7 bases short and J 1 base short, with 7 bases between. The CDR3 consists of 12 residues. This CDR3 is CASKRSQETQYF. CDR3 DNA: TGTGCCAGCAAGCGATCCCAAGAGACCCAGTACTTC.

This clonotype showed up many times. The V gene is TRBV6-5, the J gene TRBJ2-5; 13 nucleotides line up with TRBD2. Germline-derived CDR1 and CDR2 are MNHEY and SVGAGI. CDR3 size: 16 residues. Trimming cost V 2 bases and J 5 bases; bases outside gene matches: 5. Written as DNA, the CDR3 is TGTGCCAGCAGTTACGGGACTAGCGGGATTGCCGAGACCCAGTACTTC. As protein: CASSYGTSGIAETQYF.

In this sample, this clonotype turned up many times. The CDR3 region is CASAPGLNEETQYF. The CDR3, as DNA: TGTGCCAGCGCGCCGGGACTAAACGAAGAGACCCAGTACTTC. The chain employs TRBV6-1 and TRBJ2-5; 7 bases are shared with TRBD2. Trimming took 8 bases from V and 3 from J; bases not matched to a gene: 9. The CDR3 extends over 14 amino acids. Germline-derived CDR1 and CDR2 are MNHNS and SASEGT.

There are a few counts of this clonotype. The chain joins TRBV6-6 to TRBJ2-1; 7 bases match TRBD1. The CDR3 totals 16 residues. With V trimmed by 2 bases and J by 8 bases, 12 bases remained unmatched. The germline CDR1 and CDR2 sequences are MNHNY and SVGAGI (reference sequence). CDR3 protein: CASSYRGGPNIDEQFF. The CDR3 DNA is TGTGCCAGCAGTTACAGAGGGGGCCCTAATATCGATGAGCAGTTCTTC.

The chain carries TRBV19 and TRBJ2-1; 8 nucleotides agree with TRBD2. Unmatched junction bases numbered 6, after V lost 6 bases and J lost 8 bases. In germline, CDR1 is LNHDA, CDR2 SQIVND (reference sequence). The CDR3 runs 13 residues. The chain's CDR3 is CASSGRGIDEQFF. The CDR3 region has the DNA TGTGCCAGTAGCGGGAGGGGAATCGATGAGCAGTTCTTC.

The V gene is TRBV6-2 or TRBV6-3, the J gene TRBJ2-3; 9 bases map to TRBD2. With V trimmed by 6 bases and J by 2 bases, 9 bases remained unmatched. Germline V lookup: CDR1 MNHEY, CDR2 SVGEGT. The CDR3 is 16 residues long. CDR3 amino acids: CASRESSGTLTDTQYF. DNA of the CDR3: TGTGCCAGCAGAGAATCTAGCGGGACCCTCACAGATACGCAGTATTTT.

This clonotype was observed a handful of times. This rearrangement joins TRBV6-1 to TRBJ1-5; D is unresolved. Germline V gene lookup returns CDR1 MNHNS and CDR2 SASEGT. The CDR3 loop spans 13 amino acids. The V end was cut by 1 base, the J end by 9 bases, with 10 bases between. The CDR3 nucleotides are TGTGCCAGCAGTGAAGATGGACGGTCGCCCCAGCATTTT. Amino acids: CASSEDGRSPQHF.